This T cell receptor (beta chain) was documented in a study of T cell responses to AZD1222 COVID-19 vaccine. Findings of the study overall: The study found vaccine-associated CD4 TCRs spanning spike, dominant at 160-218 and 743-854.

TCRdb's table, derived via immunoSEQ multiplex PCR, lists solely in-frame clones and lacks some. In the table there are more than 75,000 clones, 83% of which are singletons. Trimming cost V 6 bases and J 3 bases, with 14 bases left between them. The V gene's germline CDR1 is SGHTA and CDR2 FQGTGA. The CDR3 covers 14 residues. In the case of this clone: Its antigen is undetermined.

The TCR was taken from an adult who received the AZD1222 COVID-19 vaccine. The sequencing here drew on peripheral blood, taken 28 days after the second AZD1222 dose. V and J are TRBV7-3 and TRBJ1-1; possible D gene TRBD1, 5 bases. The CDR3 is CASSPGRGDTEAFF. CDR3 bases: TGTGCCAGCAGTCCCGGGAGGGGAGACACTGAAGCTTTCTTT.